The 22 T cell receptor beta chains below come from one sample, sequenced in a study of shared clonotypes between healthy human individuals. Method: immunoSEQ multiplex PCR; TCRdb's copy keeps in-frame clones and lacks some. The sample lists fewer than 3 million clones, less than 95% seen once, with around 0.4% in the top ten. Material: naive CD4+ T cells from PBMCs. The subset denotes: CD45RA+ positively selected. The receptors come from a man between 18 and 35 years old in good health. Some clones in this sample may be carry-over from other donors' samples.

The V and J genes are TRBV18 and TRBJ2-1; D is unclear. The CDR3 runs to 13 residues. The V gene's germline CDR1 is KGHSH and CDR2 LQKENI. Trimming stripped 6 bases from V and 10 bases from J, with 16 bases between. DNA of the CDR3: TGTGCCAGCTCCCCCAATGAGTCTCGGGAGCAGTTCTTC. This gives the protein CASSPNESREQFF.

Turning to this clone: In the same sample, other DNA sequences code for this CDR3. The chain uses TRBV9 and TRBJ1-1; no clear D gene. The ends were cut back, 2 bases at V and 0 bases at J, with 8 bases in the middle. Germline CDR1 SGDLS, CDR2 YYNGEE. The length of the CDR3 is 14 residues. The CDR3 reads CASSVTGVNTEAFF. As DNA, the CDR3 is TGTGCCAGCAGCGTCACCGGGGTGAACACTGAAGCTTTCTTT.

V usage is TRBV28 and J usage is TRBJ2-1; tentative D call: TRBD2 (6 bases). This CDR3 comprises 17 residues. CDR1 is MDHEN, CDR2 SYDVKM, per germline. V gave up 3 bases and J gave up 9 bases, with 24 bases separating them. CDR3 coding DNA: TGTGCCAGCAGTTTTCCTTGGGGAGGCCACCCAGACGTTGAGCAGTTCTTC. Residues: CASSFPWGGHPDVEQFF.

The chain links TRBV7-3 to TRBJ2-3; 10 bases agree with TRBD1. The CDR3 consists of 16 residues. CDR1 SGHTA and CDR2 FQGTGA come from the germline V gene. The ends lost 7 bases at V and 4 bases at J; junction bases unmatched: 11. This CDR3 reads CASTSGRQGASDTQYF. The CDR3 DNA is TGTGCCAGCACCTCAGGAAGACAGGGGGCATCAGATACGCAGTATTTT.

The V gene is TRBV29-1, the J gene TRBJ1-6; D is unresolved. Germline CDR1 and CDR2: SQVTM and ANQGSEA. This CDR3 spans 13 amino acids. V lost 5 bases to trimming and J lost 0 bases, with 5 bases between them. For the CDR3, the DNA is TGCAGCGTTCGGGACTCCTATAATTCACCCCTCCACTTT. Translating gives CSVRDSYNSPLHF.

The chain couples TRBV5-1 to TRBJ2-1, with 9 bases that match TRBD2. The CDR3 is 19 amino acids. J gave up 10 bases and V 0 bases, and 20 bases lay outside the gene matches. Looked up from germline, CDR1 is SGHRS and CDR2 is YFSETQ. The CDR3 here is CASSLVPPNSLAGHPEQFF. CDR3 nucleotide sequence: TGCGCCAGCAGCTTGGTCCCCCCCAATTCACTAGCGGGCCACCCGGAGCAGTTCTTC.

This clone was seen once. DNA of the CDR3: TGTGCCAGCAGCACCACGGGACAGGGGTACGAGCAGTACTTC. Residues: CASSTTGQGYEQYF. The chain has TRBV9 and TRBJ2-7, with TRBD1 identical over 10 bases. J gave up 4 bases and V 4 bases, and 5 bases lay outside the gene matches. CDR3 length equals 14 residues. The germline gives CDR1 SGDLS, CDR2 YYNGEE.

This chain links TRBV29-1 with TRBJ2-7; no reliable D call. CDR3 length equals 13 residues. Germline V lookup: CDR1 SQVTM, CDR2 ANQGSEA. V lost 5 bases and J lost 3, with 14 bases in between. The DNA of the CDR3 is TGCAGCGTTTTCGAGCCGAACGGCTACGAGCAGTACTTC. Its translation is CSVFEPNGYEQYF.

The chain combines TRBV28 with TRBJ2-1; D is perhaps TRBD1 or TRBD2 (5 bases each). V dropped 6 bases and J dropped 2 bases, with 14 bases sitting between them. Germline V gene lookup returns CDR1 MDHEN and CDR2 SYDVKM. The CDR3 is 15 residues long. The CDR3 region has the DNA TGTGCCAGCAGCTCCGTGTGGGGACCCTACAATGAGCAGTTCTTC. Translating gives CASSSVWGPYNEQFF.

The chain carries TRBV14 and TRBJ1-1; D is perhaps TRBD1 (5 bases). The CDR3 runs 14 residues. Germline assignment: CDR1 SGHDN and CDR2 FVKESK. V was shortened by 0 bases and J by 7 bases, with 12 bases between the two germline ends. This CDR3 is CASSQDMGGSEAFF. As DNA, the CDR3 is TGTGCCAGCAGCCAAGATATGGGGGGTAGTGAAGCTTTCTTT.

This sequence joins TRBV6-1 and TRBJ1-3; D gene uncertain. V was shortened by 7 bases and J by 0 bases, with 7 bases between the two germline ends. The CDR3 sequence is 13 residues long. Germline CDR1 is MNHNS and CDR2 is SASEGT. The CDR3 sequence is CASIPFSGNTIYF. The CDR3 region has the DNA TGTGCCAGCATCCCTTTCTCTGGAAACACCATATATTTT.

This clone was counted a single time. In DNA form, the CDR3 reads TGTGCCAGCTCACCACGCGACAGACGATATGGCTACACCTTC. It encodes CASSPRDRRYGYTF. The chain has TRBV18 and TRBJ1-2; perhaps TRBD1 as D (5 bases). Germline-derived CDR1 and CDR2 are KGHSH and LQKENI. CDR3 length: 14 amino acids. The V gene lost 1 base and the J gene lost 5 bases, with 11 bases spanning the gap. Full variable domain (rest looked up from reference TRBV18 and TRBJ1-2): NAGVMQNPRHLVRRRGQEARLRCSPMKGHSHVYWYRQLPEEGLKFMVYLQKENIIDESGMPKERFSAEFPKEGPSILRIQQVVRGDSAAYFCASSPRDRRYGYTFGSGTRLTVV.

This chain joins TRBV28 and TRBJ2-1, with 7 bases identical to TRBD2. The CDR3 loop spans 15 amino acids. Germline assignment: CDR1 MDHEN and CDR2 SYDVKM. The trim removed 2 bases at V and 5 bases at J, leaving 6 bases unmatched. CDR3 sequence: CASSLELALDNEQFF. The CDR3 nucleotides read TGTGCCAGCAGTTTAGAACTAGCGCTAGACAATGAGCAGTTCTTC.

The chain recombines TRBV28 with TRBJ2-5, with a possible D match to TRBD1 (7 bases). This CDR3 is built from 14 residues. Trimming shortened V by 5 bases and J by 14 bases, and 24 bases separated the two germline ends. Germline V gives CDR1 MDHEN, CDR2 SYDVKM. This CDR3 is CASSLPQGGSLCYF. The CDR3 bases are TGTGCCAGCAGTCTCCCCCAGGGGGGATCCCTGTGTTACTTC.

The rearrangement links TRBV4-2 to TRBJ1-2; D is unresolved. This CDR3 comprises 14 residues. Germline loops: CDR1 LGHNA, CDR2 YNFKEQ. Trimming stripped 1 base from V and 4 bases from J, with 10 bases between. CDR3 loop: CASSQAVVGYGYTF. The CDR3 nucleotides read TGTGCCAGCAGCCAAGCAGTGGTCGGCTATGGCTACACCTTC.

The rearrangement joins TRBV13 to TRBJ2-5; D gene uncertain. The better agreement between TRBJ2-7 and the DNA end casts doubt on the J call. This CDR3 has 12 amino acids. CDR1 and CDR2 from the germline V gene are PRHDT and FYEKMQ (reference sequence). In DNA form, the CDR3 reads TGTGCCAGCAGCTTACTGACTCGCGAGCAGTACTTC. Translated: CASSLLTREQYF.

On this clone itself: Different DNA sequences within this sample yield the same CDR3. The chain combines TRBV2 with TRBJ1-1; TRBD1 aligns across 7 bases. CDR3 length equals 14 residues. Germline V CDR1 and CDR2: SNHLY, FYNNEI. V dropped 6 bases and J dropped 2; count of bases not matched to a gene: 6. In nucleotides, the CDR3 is TGTGCCAGCAGGGCCGGGACAGTAAACACTGAAGCTTTCTTT. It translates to CASRAGTVNTEAFF.

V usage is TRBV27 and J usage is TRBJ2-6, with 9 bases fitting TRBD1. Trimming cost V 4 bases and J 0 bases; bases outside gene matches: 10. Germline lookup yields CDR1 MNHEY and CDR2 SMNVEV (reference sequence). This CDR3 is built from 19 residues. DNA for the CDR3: TGTGCCAGCAGTTCCACCGGGACAGGGTTCGGCTCTGGGGCCAACGTCCTGACTTTC. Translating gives CASSSTGTGFGSGANVLTF.

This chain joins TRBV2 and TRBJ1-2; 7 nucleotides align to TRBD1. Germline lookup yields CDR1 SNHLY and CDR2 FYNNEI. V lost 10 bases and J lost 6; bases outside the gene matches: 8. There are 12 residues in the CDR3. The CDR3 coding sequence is TGTGCCAAATATGACAGGGTCGATGGCTACACCTTC. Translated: CAKYDRVDGYTF.

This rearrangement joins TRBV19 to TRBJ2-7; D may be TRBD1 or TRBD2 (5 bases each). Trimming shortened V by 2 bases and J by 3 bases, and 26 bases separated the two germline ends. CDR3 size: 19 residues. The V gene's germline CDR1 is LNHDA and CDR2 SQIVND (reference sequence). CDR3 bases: TGTGCCAGTAGTATACTCTTTTCACTCCGGGACGGAATCAACTACGAGCAGTACTTC. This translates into CASSILFSLRDGINYEQYF.

The CDR3 region is CASSLGGLIQETQYF. DNA for the CDR3: TGTGCCAGCAGCTTAGGCGGGCTGATTCAAGAGACCCAGTACTTC. V is TRBV7-9 and J is TRBJ2-5; D may be TRBD2 (5 bases). Germline values: CDR1 SEHNR, CDR2 FQNEAQ (reference sequence). The CDR3 has 15 amino acids. Trimming removed 1 base from V and 2 bases from J, with 11 bases in between.

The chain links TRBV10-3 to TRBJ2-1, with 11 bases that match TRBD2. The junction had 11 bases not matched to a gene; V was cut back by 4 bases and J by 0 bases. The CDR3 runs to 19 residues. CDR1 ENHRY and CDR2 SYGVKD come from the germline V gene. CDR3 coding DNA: TGTGCCATCAGTGCGGGGACTAGCGGAGGCCCGAGCTCCTACAATGAGCAGTTCTTC. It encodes CAISAGTSGGPSSYNEQFF.